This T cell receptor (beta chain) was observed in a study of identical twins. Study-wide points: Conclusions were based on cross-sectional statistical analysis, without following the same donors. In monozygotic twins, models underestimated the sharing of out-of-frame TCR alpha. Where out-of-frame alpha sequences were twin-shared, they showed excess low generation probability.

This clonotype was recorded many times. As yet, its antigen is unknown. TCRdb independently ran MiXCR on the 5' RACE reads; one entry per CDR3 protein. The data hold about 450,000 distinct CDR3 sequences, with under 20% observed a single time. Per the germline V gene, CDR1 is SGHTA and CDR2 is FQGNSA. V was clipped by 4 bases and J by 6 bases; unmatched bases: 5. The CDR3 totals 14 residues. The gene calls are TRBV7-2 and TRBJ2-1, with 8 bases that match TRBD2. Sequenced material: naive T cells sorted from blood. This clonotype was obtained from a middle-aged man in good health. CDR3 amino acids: CASSSGLVLNEQFF. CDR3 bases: TGTGCCAGCAGCTCGGGACTAGTTCTCAATGAGCAGTTCTTC.